This T cell receptor beta chain stems from a study of blood T cell repertoires in COVID-19. Study at large: The United States, Italy and Spain provided the acute and convalescent COVID-19 samples. The cDNA or gDNA used as material had been derived from T cells, B-cell-depleted T cells, or PBMCs.

Unmatched junction bases numbered 10, after V lost 5 bases and J lost 5 bases. There are 16 residues in the CDR3. Germline CDR1 is MNHEY and CDR2 is SMNVEV (reference sequence). As processed by the authors: It was from reference gene primer amplification that nucleated cell counts were estimated. The assay was immunoSEQ multiplex PCR, and TCRdb's table has in-frame clones only and misses some. V and J calls and clone size are copied from that table; D and trimming were computed from the DNA. The top ten hold around 7% of the sample, which has roughly 250,000 clones, around 83% seen once. This sequence originates from a woman aged 45-59 years with acute or convalescent COVID-19. Sequenced: peripheral blood. This chain links TRBV27 with TRBJ2-1; TRBD2 aligns across 9 bases. CDR3 amino acids: CASSKIAGVRHNEQFF. The CDR3 nucleotides are TGTGCCAGCAGTAAAATAGCGGGAGTAAGGCACAATGAGCAGTTCTTC.